This TCR beta chain was identified in a study of blood T cell repertoires in COVID-19. Study in general: The cDNA or gDNA used as material had been derived from T cells, B-cell-depleted T cells, or PBMCs.

Cohort assignment relied on participant-reported clinical history. The CDR3 runs 15 residues. This clone was recorded once. Original handling: The assay estimated nucleated cells by amplifying reference gene primers. Assay: immunoSEQ multiplex PCR; the TCRdb copy retains only in-frame clones and omits some. D and trimming were read from the DNA, whereas the V and J calls and clone size are those reported in that table. The sample holds roughly 220,000 clones, roughly 88% seen once. This TCR came from a middle-aged woman with acute COVID-19. The chain uses TRBV21-1 and TRBJ1-2; the table's D call of TRBD1 was not tested on the DNA. TRBV21-1 constitutes a pseudogene. Sequenced: PBMCs or T cells enriched from blood (not recorded which). The CDR3 coding sequence is TGTGCCAGCAGACGTTGGACAGGGCGTAACTATGGCTACACCTTC. It is translated as CASRRWTGRNYGYTF.